The source of this T cell receptor beta chain is a study of T cell changes during pregnancy in multiple sclerosis (dated by TCRdb to the late 2010s). Looking at the study overall: The study looked at changes in the T cell repertoire across pregnancy in women with multiple sclerosis.

With respect to this clone: Its target antigen remains unknown. Qualities for individual bases were not recorded, and no much larger clone is one base off.

Library preparation was by the immunoSEQ multiplex PCR assay. Drawn from immuneACCESS, this table holds only the in-frame rearrangements with V and J called that TCRdb kept. Clones are partly lost; checked studies trace under half to an unresolved V gene and leave the rest unexplained. The sample includes approximately 60,000 clones, with under 95% observed a single time. Approximately 3.3% of the sample comes from the top ten. CDR1 LNHNV and CDR2 YYDKDF were looked up in the germline V gene (reference sequence). V is cut back by 5 bases and J by 2 bases, with 2 bases in the junction unmatched. From cysteine to phenylalanine, the CDR3 is 15 amino acids long. The CDR3 DNA has 45 bases and is translated from base 1.

The sequence links TRBV15 to TRBJ2-6, with TRBD1 identical over 8 junction bases. The input for sequencing was CD8+ T cells from peripheral blood mononuclear cells, taken in the second trimester of pregnancy. This TCR was sampled from a female donor with multiple sclerosis, enrolled in a pregnancy study. DNA sequence: TGTGCCACCAGCTCAGGGGGCGCTGGGGCCAACGTCCTGACTTTC. Translated, it reads CATSSGGAGANVLTF.